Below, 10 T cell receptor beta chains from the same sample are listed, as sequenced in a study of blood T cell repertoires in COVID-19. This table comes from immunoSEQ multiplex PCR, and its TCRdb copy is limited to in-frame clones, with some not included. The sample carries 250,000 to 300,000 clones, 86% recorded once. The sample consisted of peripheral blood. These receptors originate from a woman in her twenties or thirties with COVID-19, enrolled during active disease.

CDR3 DNA sequence: TGCGCCAGCAGTGGACAGCTCTTCTACGAGCAGTACTTC. Translating gives CASSGQLFYEQYF. This chain links TRBV10-1 with TRBJ2-7; possibly TRBD1 for D (5 bases). The CDR3 extends over 13 amino acids. The ends were cut back, 4 bases at V and 3 bases at J, with 10 bases in the middle. Germline-derived CDR1 and CDR2 are WNHNN and SYGVQD (reference sequence).

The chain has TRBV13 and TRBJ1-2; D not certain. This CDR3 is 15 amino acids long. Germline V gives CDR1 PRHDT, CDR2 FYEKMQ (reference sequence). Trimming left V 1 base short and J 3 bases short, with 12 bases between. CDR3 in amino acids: CASSLEWQNDYGYTF. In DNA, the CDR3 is TGTGCCAGCAGCTTAGAGTGGCAGAACGACTATGGCTACACCTTC.

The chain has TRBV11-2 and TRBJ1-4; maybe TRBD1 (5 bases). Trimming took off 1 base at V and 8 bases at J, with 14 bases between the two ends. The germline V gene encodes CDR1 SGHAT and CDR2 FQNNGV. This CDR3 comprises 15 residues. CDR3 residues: CASSLVGGSLEKLFF. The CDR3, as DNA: TGTGCCAGCAGCTTAGTGGGGGGAAGTTTGGAAAAACTGTTTTTT. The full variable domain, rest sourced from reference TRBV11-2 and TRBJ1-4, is EAGVAQSPRYKIIEKRQSVAFWCNPISGHATLYWYQQILGQGPKLLIQFQNNGVVDDSQLPKDRFSAERLKGVDSTLKIQPAKLEDSAVYLCASSLVGGSLEKLFFGSGTQLSVL.

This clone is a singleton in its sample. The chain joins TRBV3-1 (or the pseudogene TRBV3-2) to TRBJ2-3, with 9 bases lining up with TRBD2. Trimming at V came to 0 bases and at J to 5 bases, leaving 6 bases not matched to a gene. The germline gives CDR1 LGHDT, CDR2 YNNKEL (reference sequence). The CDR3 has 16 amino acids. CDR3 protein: CASSQDAGGPEDTQYF. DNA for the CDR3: TGTGCCAGCAGCCAAGATGCGGGGGGGCCAGAAGATACGCAGTATTTT.

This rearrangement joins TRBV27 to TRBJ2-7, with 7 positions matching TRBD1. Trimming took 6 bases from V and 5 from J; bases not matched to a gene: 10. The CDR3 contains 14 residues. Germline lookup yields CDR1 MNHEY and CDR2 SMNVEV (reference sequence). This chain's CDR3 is CASSRGQVEDEQYF. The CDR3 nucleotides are TGTGCCAGCAGCCGAGGACAGGTGGAGGACGAGCAGTACTTC.

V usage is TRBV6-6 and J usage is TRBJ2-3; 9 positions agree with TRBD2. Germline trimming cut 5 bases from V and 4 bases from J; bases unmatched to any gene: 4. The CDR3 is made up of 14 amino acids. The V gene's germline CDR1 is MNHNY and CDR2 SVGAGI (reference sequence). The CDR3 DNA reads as TGTGCCAGCAGTCCAGCGGGGGGCTCAGATACGCAGTATTTT. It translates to CASSPAGGSDTQYF.

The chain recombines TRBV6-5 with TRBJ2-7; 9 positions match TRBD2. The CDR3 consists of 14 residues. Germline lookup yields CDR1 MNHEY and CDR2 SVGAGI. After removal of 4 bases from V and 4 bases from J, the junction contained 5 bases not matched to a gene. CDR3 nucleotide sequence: TGTGCCAGCAGTTTCGTAGCGGGGGTATACGAGCAGTACTTC. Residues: CASSFVAGVYEQYF.

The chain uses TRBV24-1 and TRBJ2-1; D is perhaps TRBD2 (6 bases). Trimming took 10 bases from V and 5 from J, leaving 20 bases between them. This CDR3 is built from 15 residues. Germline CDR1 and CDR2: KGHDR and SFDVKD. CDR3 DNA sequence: TGTGCCACGGTTTTTTCGGGACTCGACCACAATGAGCAGTTCTTC. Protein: CATVFSGLDHNEQFF.

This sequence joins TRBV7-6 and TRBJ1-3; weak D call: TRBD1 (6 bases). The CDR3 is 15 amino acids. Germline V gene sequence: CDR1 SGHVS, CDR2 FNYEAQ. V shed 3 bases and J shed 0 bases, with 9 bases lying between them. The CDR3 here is CASSFDRSSGNTIYF. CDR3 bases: TGTGCCAGCAGCTTCGACAGGAGCTCTGGAAACACCATATATTTT.

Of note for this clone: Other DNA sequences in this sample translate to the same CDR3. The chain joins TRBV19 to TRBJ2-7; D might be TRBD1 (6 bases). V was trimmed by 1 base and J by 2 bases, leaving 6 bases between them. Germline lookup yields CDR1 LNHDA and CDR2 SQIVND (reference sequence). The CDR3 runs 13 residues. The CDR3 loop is CASSIAGAYEQYF. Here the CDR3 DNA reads TGTGCCAGTAGTATAGCAGGGGCCTACGAGCAGTACTTC.